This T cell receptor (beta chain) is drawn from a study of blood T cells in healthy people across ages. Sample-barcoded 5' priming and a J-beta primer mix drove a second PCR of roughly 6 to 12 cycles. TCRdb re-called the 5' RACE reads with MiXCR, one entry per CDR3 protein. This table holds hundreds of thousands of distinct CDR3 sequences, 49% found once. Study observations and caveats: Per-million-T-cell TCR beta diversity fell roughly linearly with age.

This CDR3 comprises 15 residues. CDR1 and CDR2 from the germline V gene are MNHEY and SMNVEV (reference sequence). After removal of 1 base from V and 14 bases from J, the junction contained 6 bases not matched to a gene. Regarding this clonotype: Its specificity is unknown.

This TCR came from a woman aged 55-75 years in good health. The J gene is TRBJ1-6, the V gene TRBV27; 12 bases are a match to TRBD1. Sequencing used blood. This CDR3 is CASSLWGDRGQTLHF. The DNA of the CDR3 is TGTGCCAGCAGTTTATGGGGGGACAGGGGGCAAACCCTCCACTTT.